The next 26 T cell receptor beta chains were all read from a single sample in a study of PD-L1 blockade in urothelial cancer. Profiling relied on immunoSEQ multiplex PCR, and the TCRdb table lists in-frame clones only, not all of them. The sample records approximately 24,000 clones, 70% to 90% being singletons. The sample consisted of PBMCs, taken around atezolizumab (anti-PD-L1) treatment. These receptors were collected from a man in his sixties with urothelial cancer.

This clone has just a few counts. The gene calls are TRBV19 and TRBJ1-6; 7 positions agree with TRBD1. Germline CDR1 reads LNHDA; CDR2 reads SQIVND (reference sequence). V trimming: 6 bases; J trimming: 7 bases; junction bases outside the gene matches: 6. The length of the CDR3 is 14 residues. The CDR3 protein is CASSDRVGNSPLHF. Written as DNA, the CDR3 is TGTGCCAGTAGCGACAGGGTAGGGAATTCACCCCTCCACTTT.

This chain uses TRBV15 with TRBJ2-4; the match to TRBD2 covers 9 bases. Per germline, CDR1 LNHNV and CDR2 YYDKDF (reference sequence). The CDR3 is 16 residues long. Trimming removed 0 bases from V and 2 bases from J; junction bases left unmatched: 2. CDR3 region: CATSRDPSGTKNIQYF. The CDR3 nucleotides are TGTGCCACCAGCAGAGATCCTAGCGGGACCAAAAACATTCAGTACTTC.

V usage is TRBV10-3 and J usage is TRBJ1-3; D gene unclear. The CDR3 spans 13 residues. The germline V and J ends were trimmed by 3 bases and 1 base, with 4 bases remaining between them. The V gene's germline CDR1 is ENHRY and CDR2 SYGVKD. CDR3 in amino acids: CAISDESGNTIYF. The CDR3 DNA sequence: TGTGCCATCAGTGATGAGTCTGGAAACACCATATATTTT.

This chain connects TRBV29-1 to TRBJ2-5; 12 bases map to TRBD2. With 6 bases clipped from V and 5 bases from J, the junction kept 7 bases outside the gene matches. The CDR3 is 14 amino acids. Germline assignment: CDR1 SQVTM and CDR2 ANQGSEA. CDR3 in DNA: TGCAGCGTGAGACTAGCGGGGGACCGGGAGACCCAGTACTTC. As protein: CSVRLAGDRETQYF.

The chain joins TRBV14 to TRBJ1-1; D might be TRBD1 (5 bases). Germline-derived CDR1 and CDR2 are SGHDN and FVKESK. V shed 4 bases and J shed 0 bases, with 15 bases lying between them. This CDR3 has 16 amino acids. CDR3 in amino acids: CASSPQRGTLNTEAFF. CDR3 DNA: TGTGCCAGCAGCCCTCAACGCGGGACGCTGAACACTGAAGCTTTCTTT.

The chain has TRBV18 and TRBJ2-7; 7 nucleotides agree with TRBD1. J lost 0 bases, V lost 2 bases, and 7 bases had no gene match. CDR3 length equals 16 residues. Germline CDR1 KGHSH, CDR2 LQKENI. CDR3: CASSPGNRGNSYEQYF. CDR3 bases: TGTGCCAGCTCACCAGGGAACAGGGGAAACTCCTACGAGCAGTACTTC.

The CDR3 reads CASSQDSGTGRWNTEAFF. The CDR3 DNA sequence: TGCGCCAGCAGCCAAGATAGTGGGACAGGGAGGTGGAACACTGAAGCTTTCTTT. The rearrangement joins TRBV4-1 to TRBJ1-1; 9 bases match TRBD1. The CDR3 contains 18 residues. V dropped 0 bases and J dropped 1; count of bases not matched to a gene: 9. Germline V CDR1 and CDR2: MGHRA, YSYEKL.

This clone was counted between two and nine times. The chain combines TRBV5-1 with TRBJ2-6, with D possibly being TRBD2 (5 bases). The V end lost 3 bases, the J end lost 2 bases, and 9 bases lay between the germline ends. The V gene's germline CDR1 is SGHRS and CDR2 YFSETQ. The CDR3 totals 15 residues. CDR3 DNA sequence: TGCGCCAGCAGCTCGGGGTACCCTGGGGCCAACGTCCTGACTTTC. Its protein is CASSSGYPGANVLTF.

The chain combines TRBV5-1 with TRBJ2-7; 7 positions match TRBD2. Germline V gene lookup returns CDR1 SGHRS and CDR2 YFSETQ. With 4 bases clipped from V and 2 bases from J, the junction kept 9 bases outside the gene matches. The CDR3 has 15 residues. CDR3 loop: CASSPPGGSTYEQYF. The CDR3 DNA reads as TGCGCCAGCAGCCCCCCGGGGGGATCCACCTACGAGCAGTACTTC.

This chain uses TRBV7-9 with TRBJ2-3; 11 bases align to TRBD2. The CDR3 length is 16 residues. Per the germline V gene, CDR1 is SEHNR and CDR2 is FQNEAQ (reference sequence). J was trimmed by 3 bases and V by 1 base; bases with no gene match: 3. CDR3 sequence reads: CASSLELAGVTDTQYF. CDR3 DNA sequence: TGTGCCAGCAGCTTAGAACTAGCGGGAGTGACAGATACGCAGTATTTT.

The chain is built from TRBV9 and TRBJ2-2; TRBD2 matches at 7 bases. CDR1 and CDR2 (germline): SGDLS, YYNGEE. The CDR3 totals 16 residues. Losses at the gene ends were 4 bases for V and 0 bases for J; bases not matched to a gene: 6. The CDR3: CASSRHGGTNTGELFF. The CDR3 bases are TGTGCCAGCAGCCGACACGGGGGGACGAACACCGGGGAGCTGTTTTTT.

This clone was found once. V is TRBV27 and J is TRBJ2-2; 12 bases map to TRBD2. The CDR3 contains 22 residues. Trimming at V came to 0 bases and at J to 4 bases, leaving 18 bases not matched to a gene. Germline lookup yields CDR1 MNHEY and CDR2 SMNVEV (reference sequence). The chain's CDR3 is CASSLSYPWTSGTGRPTGELFF. Here the CDR3 DNA reads TGTGCCAGCAGTTTATCTTATCCTTGGACTAGCGGGACCGGGCGGCCCACCGGGGAGCTGTTTTTT.

This chain links TRBV6-1 with TRBJ2-3; 7 positions match TRBD1. Germline V lookup: CDR1 MNHNS, CDR2 SASEGT. The CDR3 is 15 residues long. V shed 6 bases and J 6 bases; nucleotides not matched to a gene: 12. In nucleotides, the CDR3 is TGTGCCAGCAGGCCTGACAGGGTGCAATGGGATACGCAGTATTTT. Amino acid sequence: CASRPDRVQWDTQYF.

The rearrangement joins TRBV7-3 to TRBJ1-2, with 9 bases matching TRBD1. The germline V gene encodes CDR1 SGHTA and CDR2 FQGTGA. CDR3 length: 14 residues. Trimming cost V 5 bases and J 6 bases; bases outside gene matches: 7. The CDR3 sequence: CASSKGTGFDGYTF. The DNA for the CDR3 is TGTGCCAGCAGCAAAGGGACAGGGTTCGATGGCTACACCTTC.

This clone was recorded a few times. This chain uses TRBV5-4 with TRBJ2-7; no definite D call. Germline CDR1 and CDR2: SGHNT and YYREEE (reference sequence). The CDR3 totals 14 residues. V was trimmed by 6 bases and J by 6 bases, leaving 19 bases between them. CDR3 DNA: TGTGCCAGCACTCTAACGACATCGCCTCTCGAGCAGTACTTC. As protein: CASTLTTSPLEQYF.

The genes are TRBV11-3 and TRBJ1-1; D remains ambiguous. V lost 1 base and J lost 1, with 13 bases in between. Germline CDR1 SGHNT, CDR2 YENEEA. CDR3 size: 16 residues. This CDR3 reads CASSLGREGGNTEAFF. The DNA for the CDR3 is TGTGCCAGCAGCTTAGGCCGGGAAGGAGGGAACACTGAAGCTTTCTTT.

This clone was recorded once. The gene calls are TRBV9 and TRBJ2-1, with D maybe TRBD1 (6 bases). This CDR3 spans 12 amino acids. Trimming took off 2 bases at V and 9 bases at J, with 9 bases between the two ends. Germline assignment: CDR1 SGDLS and CDR2 YYNGEE. The CDR3 sequence: CASSVTGSEQFF. The CDR3 nucleotides read TGTGCCAGCAGCGTCACAGGGAGTGAGCAGTTCTTC.

This clone was detected once. V is TRBV27 and J is TRBJ2-1, with 7 nucleotides matching TRBD2. Germline-derived CDR1 and CDR2 are MNHEY and SMNVEV (reference sequence). This CDR3 contains 15 residues. After removal of 4 bases from V and 6 bases from J, the junction contained 9 bases not matched to a gene. The CDR3 sequence is CASSSNRGRGNEQFF. The CDR3 bases are TGTGCCAGCAGTTCCAATCGCGGGAGAGGCAATGAGCAGTTCTTC.

The CDR3 DNA reads as TGTGCCAGCAGCTCGCCGGGACAGGGGTTCTACAATGAGCAGTTCTTC. Translated: CASSSPGQGFYNEQFF. The J gene is TRBJ2-1, the V gene TRBV5-6; 10 positions agree with TRBD1. The CDR3 contains 16 residues. With 3 bases clipped from V and 3 bases from J, the junction kept 6 bases outside the gene matches. Germline CDR1 and CDR2: SGHDT and YYEEEE.

This clone was picked up a small number of times. The chain combines TRBV7-2 with TRBJ1-3, with D tentatively TRBD1 (6 bases). CDR3 size: 15 residues. V was trimmed by 1 base and J by 8 bases, leaving 15 bases between them. Germline lookup yields CDR1 SGHTA and CDR2 FQGNSA. The CDR3 protein is CASSLGARGSDTIYF. In nucleotides, the CDR3 is TGTGCCAGCAGCTTAGGTGCCAGGGGCAGCGACACCATATATTTT.

This chain uses TRBV30 with TRBJ2-2; D may be TRBD2 (5 bases). This CDR3 has 15 residues. Trimming stripped 2 bases from V and 5 bases from J, with 15 bases between. From germline, CDR1 is GTSNPN and CDR2 SVGIG (reference sequence). The CDR3 loop is CAWSRVSGRTGELFF. The CDR3 DNA sequence: TGTGCCTGGAGTCGGGTGTCGGGGAGAACCGGGGAGCTGTTTTTT.

This rearrangement joins TRBV2 to TRBJ2-5; 8 bases align to TRBD1. Germline V CDR1 and CDR2: SNHLY, FYNNEI. The CDR3 sequence is 14 residues long. J lost 5 bases, V lost 4 bases, and 6 bases had no gene match. The CDR3 reads CASSGGTGDETQYF. CDR3 bases: TGTGCCAGCAGTGGAGGGACAGGAGACGAGACCCAGTACTTC.

The chain has TRBV29-1 and TRBJ2-2; 10 bases fit TRBD2. The junction had 4 bases not matched to a gene; V was cut back by 2 bases and J by 4 bases. The CDR3 loop spans 15 amino acids. Germline loops: CDR1 SQVTM, CDR2 ANQGSEA. The CDR3 coding sequence is TGCAGCGTTGAAAGAAGCGGGGGGGCCACCGGGGAGCTGTTTTTT. Protein: CSVERSGGATGELFF.

The chain is built from TRBV2 and TRBJ1-5; 9 nucleotides align to TRBD1. V was clipped by 5 bases and J by 6 bases; unmatched bases: 8. The CDR3 is 15 residues long. Germline loops: CDR1 SNHLY, CDR2 FYNNEI. The CDR3 DNA reads as TGTGCCAGCAGTTACGGGACAGGGCTGGGTCAGCCCCAGCATTTT. Translation gives CASSYGTGLGQPQHF.

The J gene is TRBJ2-2, the V gene TRBV4-1; 8 positions match TRBD1. V shed 7 bases and J 7 bases; nucleotides not matched to a gene: 17. The CDR3 has 17 residues. CDR1 is MGHRA and CDR2 is YSYEKL in the germline V gene. The CDR3 DNA sequence: TGCGCCAGCACCCACCCCCAGGACAGGGATAAAGTCGGGGAGCTGTTTTTT. Translating gives CASTHPQDRDKVGELFF.

This clone was counted between two and nine times. The chain joins TRBV2 to TRBJ2-1, with 9 bases aligning to TRBD1. The CDR3 extends over 15 amino acids. V lost 2 bases and J lost 6; bases outside the gene matches: 5. CDR1 is SNHLY, CDR2 FYNNEI, per germline. The CDR3 DNA is TGTGCCAGCAGTGAAACGCGGACAGGGGCCAATGAGCAGTTCTTC. Translation: CASSETRTGANEQFF.